Shown below are 23 T cell receptor beta chains from a single sample sequenced in a study of shared clonotypes between healthy human individuals (TCRdb year 2020). The library was generated by the immunoSEQ multiplex PCR assay. TCRdb retrieved this table from immuneACCESS and kept in-frame rearrangements only. Not all clones are present; in checked studies, unresolved V genes account for under half, and no reason is known for the remainder. The sample table lists under 2,500,000 clones, about 94% of them with a count of one. The ten largest clones capture 0.13% of the sample. The sequenced sample consisted of naive CD4+ T cells sorted from blood. The label giving this sample's cell subset or site can be read as: CD45RA+ positively selected. The receptors were sampled from a man aged 18 to 30 in good health.

The J gene is TRBJ2-3, the V gene TRBV2, with 7 nucleotides matching TRBD2. Germline CDR1 and CDR2: SNHLY and FYNNEI. The CDR3 length is 15 residues. V shed 3 bases and J 2 bases; nucleotides not matched to a gene: 5. The CDR3 bases are TGTGCCAGCAGTGAGAGCGGGGTGATCACAGATACGCAGTATTTT. Its protein is CASSESGVITDTQYF.

The chain employs TRBV28 and TRBJ1-1; D uncertain. Trimming pared 8 bases from V and 3 bases from J, leaving 25 bases between. The CDR3 sequence is 17 residues long. Germline V gives CDR1 MDHEN, CDR2 SYDVKM. CDR3 in DNA: TGTGCCAGCCCACCCCCCCGACACGGCGGTGAGGACACTGAAGCTTTCTTT. The encoded protein is CASPPPRHGGEDTEAFF.

The J gene is TRBJ1-1, the V gene TRBV30; tentatively, D is TRBD1 (6 bases). Germline CDR1 is GTSNPN and CDR2 is SVGIG (reference sequence). V was pared by 3 bases and J by 1 base, with 12 bases between. The CDR3 sequence is 14 residues long. The CDR3 nucleotides are TGTGCCTGGAGGAGGGGGGTCGGGAACACTGAAGCTTTCTTT. Translated, it gives CAWRRGVGNTEAFF.

CDR3 sequence: CASSDGFGTDTQYF. The CDR3 coding sequence is TGCGCCAGCAGCGACGGTTTCGGCACAGATACGCAGTATTTT. This chain uses TRBV5-1 with TRBJ2-3; D remains ambiguous. Germline V gene data show CDR1 as SGHRS and CDR2 as YFSETQ. This CDR3 comprises 14 residues. Trimming stripped 4 bases from V and 1 base from J, with 10 bases between.

This chain connects TRBV4-1 to TRBJ1-4; D gene uncertain. The CDR3 is 16 amino acids. Germline lookup yields CDR1 MGHRA and CDR2 YSYEKL. Trimming cost V 0 bases and J 5 bases, with 13 bases left between them. CDR3 protein: CASSQERLVGNEKLFF. CDR3 nucleotides: TGCGCCAGCAGCCAAGAGCGACTAGTGGGGAATGAAAAACTGTTTTTT.

To note about this clone: A read error may account for a junction end that differs from germline. The V gene is TRBV28, the J gene TRBJ2-5, with D possibly TRBD2 on 7 matching bases. This CDR3 has 15 residues. From germline, CDR1 is MDHEN and CDR2 SYDVKM. CDR3 bases: TGTGCCGGCAGTCTCCCGGGGGGCCTAAAAGGGGCCCAGTACTTC. This sequence encodes CAGSLPGGLKGAQYF. Based on the CDR3 plus reference TRBV28 and TRBJ2-5, the full variable domain is DVKVTQSSRYLVKRTGEKVFLECVQDMDHENMFWYRQDPGLGLRLIYFSYDVKMKEKGDIPEGYSVSREKKERFSLILESASTNQTSMYLCAGSLPGGLKGAQYFGPGTRLLVL.

The CDR3 DNA reads as TGCACCAGCAGCCCATGTTGCTGGCGCTCGAACACTGAAGCTTTCTTT. Protein: CTSSPCCWRSNTEAFF. The chain employs TRBV1 and TRBJ1-1. TRBV1 is designated a pseudogene. The CDR3 extends over 16 amino acids.

This clone has just one count. The chain couples TRBV15 to TRBJ2-3; no reliable D call. From germline, CDR1 is LNHNV and CDR2 YYDKDF (reference sequence). This CDR3 comprises 12 residues. V shed 8 bases and J shed 0 bases, with 6 bases lying between them. The DNA of the CDR3 is TGTGCCACCGAAACTAGCACAGATACGCAGTATTTT. Translation: CATETSTDTQYF.

The J gene is TRBJ1-2, the V gene TRBV28, with TRBD1 matching over 7 bases. Per the germline V gene, CDR1 is MDHEN and CDR2 is SYDVKM. Germline trimming cut 9 bases from V and 8 bases from J; bases unmatched to any gene: 18. The CDR3 totals 15 residues. CDR3 residues: CASLLLKGGVQGYTF. The CDR3 DNA reads TGTGCCAGTTTGCTATTGAAAGGGGGCGTACAGGGCTACACCTTC.

V gene TRBV9 combines with J gene TRBJ2-7; 7 bases agree with TRBD1. V shed 0 bases, J shed 3 bases, and the junction held 3 bases outside the gene matches. The germline gives CDR1 SGDLS, CDR2 YYNGEE. The CDR3 sequence is 14 residues long. CDR3 nucleotides: TGTGCCAGCAGCGTAGGGGGACAGTTCTACGAGCAGTACTTC. Its translation: CASSVGGQFYEQYF.

The rearrangement uses TRBV6-6 and TRBJ1-2, with a weak D call TRBD1 (6 bases). The V and J ends lost 0 bases and 3 bases respectively, with 14 bases between them. The germline CDR1 and CDR2 sequences are MNHNY and SVGAGI (reference sequence). The CDR3 length is 16 residues. The CDR3: CASSYSTGPWDYGYTF. The CDR3 DNA is TGTGCCAGCAGTTACTCGACAGGCCCGTGGGACTATGGCTACACCTTC.

The chain has TRBV10-1 and TRBJ2-6, with 10 bases that match TRBD1. This CDR3 is built from 21 residues. J gave up 4 bases and V 8 bases, and 23 bases lay outside the gene matches. Per germline, CDR1 WNHNN and CDR2 SYGVQD (reference sequence). In DNA, the CDR3 is TGCGCCAGCCTGACAGGGGGCCAATTCGACAGCCCTTGTCTCGGGGCCAACGTCCTGACTTTC. Amino acids: CASLTGGQFDSPCLGANVLTF.

A remark on this clone: Other DNA sequences in the sample encode the same CDR3. The V and J genes are TRBV5-1 and TRBJ2-7; D not resolved. CDR1 and CDR2 from the germline V gene are SGHRS and YFSETQ. Between the trimmed V and J ends, which lost 0 bases and 0 bases, there was a span of 10 bases. The length of the CDR3 is 15 residues. This chain's CDR3 is CASSLGAGLSYEQYF. The CDR3 coding sequence is TGCGCCAGCAGCTTGGGGGCAGGTCTCTCCTACGAGCAGTACTTC.

The CDR3 sequence: CASSEAGIRALHF. The CDR3 DNA is TGTGCCAGCAGTGAAGCAGGGATAAGGGCCCTCCACTTT. The genes are TRBV6-1 and TRBJ1-6; D gene unclear. V lost 0 bases and J 14 bases, leaving 11 bases between the germline ends. This CDR3 comprises 13 residues. The germline V gene encodes CDR1 MNHNS and CDR2 SASEGT.

As to this clone: The identical CDR3 is also encoded by other nucleotide sequences in the sample. This chain uses TRBV18 with TRBJ2-7; 11 positions agree with TRBD2. CDR1 is KGHSH and CDR2 is LQKENI in the germline V gene. CDR3 length: 17 residues. Trimming took 3 bases from V and 1 from J; bases not matched to a gene: 8. The CDR3, as DNA: TGTGCCAGCTCACCGCCGGGACTAGCGGACTCATCCTACGAGCAGTACTTC. Its protein product is CASSPPGLADSSYEQYF.

The chain uses TRBV7-2 and TRBJ2-1; D is tentatively TRBD1 or TRBD2 (5 bases each). Trimming shortened V by 4 bases and J by 9 bases, and 13 bases separated the two germline ends. The CDR3 has 13 amino acids. CDR1 is SGHTA and CDR2 is FQGNSA in the germline V gene. For the CDR3, the DNA is TGTGCCAGCAGCTGGACAACTAGTATTGAGCAGTTCTTC. Its protein is CASSWTTSIEQFF.

The chain carries TRBV6-1 and TRBJ1-1, with D perhaps matching TRBD1 (5 bases). Trimming removed 7 bases from V and 1 base from J, with 10 bases in between. Germline V CDR1 and CDR2: MNHNS, SASEGT. This CDR3 has 13 amino acids. The CDR3 sequence is CASTRDRNTEAFF. The CDR3 bases are TGTGCCAGCACTAGAGACAGGAACACTGAAGCTTTCTTT.

About this clone itself: Other nucleotide sequences in the sample specify the same CDR3. The chain links TRBV11-2 to TRBJ2-7; no definite D call. This CDR3 region has 14 residues. The V end was cut by 2 bases, the J end by 0 bases, with 8 bases between. Germline V CDR1 and CDR2: SGHAT, FQNNGV. Here the CDR3 reads CASSLRLSSYEQYF. Written as DNA, the CDR3 is TGTGCCAGCAGCTTAAGACTTAGCTCCTACGAGCAGTACTTC.

CDR3 sequence (DNA): TGTGCCTGGAGTTGGCAGGGAATCTCTGGCTACACCTTC. Translating it yields CAWSWQGISGYTF. The chain is built from TRBV30 and TRBJ1-2, with D tentatively TRBD1 (5 bases). CDR3 size: 13 residues. CDR1 GTSNPN and CDR2 SVGIG come from the germline V gene (reference sequence). Trimming removed 2 bases at V and 7 bases at J, with 14 bases between.

The V call is TRBV10-2, the J call TRBJ2-1, with 11 bases that match TRBD1. The germline CDR1 and CDR2 sequences are WSHSY and SAAADI. V lost 4 bases and J lost 10; bases outside the gene matches: 6. The CDR3 length is 14 residues. The CDR3 sequence is CASSAGQGAGEQFF. As DNA, the CDR3 is TGCGCCAGCAGTGCAGGACAGGGGGCAGGGGAGCAGTTCTTC.

The rearrangement joins TRBV30 to TRBJ1-2; D not certain. Germline CDR1 and CDR2: GTSNPN and SVGIG (reference sequence). This CDR3 has 15 residues. V lost 0 bases and J 6 bases, leaving 17 bases between the germline ends. The CDR3 sequence: CAWSVALIRSNGYTF. The CDR3 nucleotides read TGTGCCTGGAGTGTGGCCTTAATCAGATCCAATGGCTACACCTTC.

The chain has TRBV19 and TRBJ2-7; possible D gene TRBD1, 5 bases. Germline CDR1 LNHDA, CDR2 SQIVND (reference sequence). The CDR3 is 14 residues long. The V end lost 1 base, the J end lost 6 bases, and 13 bases lay between the germline ends. CDR3 nucleotides: TGTGCCAGTAGTATAGGACAGCCTCCTCTCGAGCAGTACTTC. Its protein is CASSIGQPPLEQYF.

This chain links TRBV18 with TRBJ1-1; D remains ambiguous. The CDR3 spans 13 residues. Germline assignment: CDR1 KGHSH and CDR2 LQKENI. V was trimmed by 3 bases and J by 0 bases, leaving 5 bases between them. The CDR3 loop reads CASSPIMNTEAFF. In nucleotides, the CDR3 is TGTGCCAGCTCACCCATTATGAACACTGAAGCTTTCTTT. The variable domain in full, completed from reference TRBV18 and TRBJ1-1, reads NAGVMQNPRHLVRRRGQEARLRCSPMKGHSHVYWYRQLPEEGLKFMVYLQKENIIDESGMPKERFSAEFPKEGPSILRIQQVVRGDSAAYFCASSPIMNTEAFFGQGTRLTVV.